The entry below describes one TCR beta chain. Antigen specificity is unknown. The same CDR3 arises from other DNA sequences in this sample as well. These data are taken from a study of shared clonotypes between healthy human individuals. Whole-study findings and limits: Relative to memory subsets, naive subsets generally showed larger estimated richness.

Trimming took 3 bases from V and 2 from J, leaving 5 bases between them. The CDR3 extends over 12 amino acids. Germline-derived CDR1 and CDR2 are ENHRY and SYGVKD. Adult Caucasians living in Nashville, Tennessee made up all of the donors. An even split of each subset's genomic DNA across several immunoSEQ plates was performed. The protocol was immunoSEQ multiplex PCR, while the TCRdb copy is restricted to in-frame clones and leaves out a portion. This sample has 2 million to 3 million clones, with approximately 93% found just once. The sequence came from a man in his late teens or twenties in good health. Some clones in this sample may be carry-over from other donors' samples. The chain recombines TRBV10-3 with TRBJ2-7; perhaps TRBD1 as D (5 bases). The sequenced sample was naive CD4+ T cells from PBMCs. Subset reported: CD45RA+ positively selected. CDR3 DNA sequence: TGTGCCATCAGTGACAGGGCCTACGAGCAGTACTTC. The encoded protein is CAISDRAYEQYF.